The sequence of this T cell receptor beta chain was determined in a study of T cells in Graves' hyperthyroidism and ophthalmopathy. CDR3 length: 15 residues. Trimming removed 5 bases from V and 5 bases from J; junction bases left unmatched: 8. Amplified regions were TCR beta CDR3 sequences from RNA transcripts. Using the HTBI primer set, a first-round RT-PCR was run on the TCR CDR3. TCRdb reprocessed the multiplex PCR reads with MiXCR, giving one entry per CDR3 protein. The data contain about half a million distinct CDR3 sequences, 20% to 25% of them seen just once; the ten biggest clones take up approximately 49%.

The rearrangement joins TRBV12-3 or TRBV12-4 to TRBJ2-7; TRBD1 aligns across 11 bases. The clonotype originates from a woman in her seventies with Graves' ophthalmopathy. Sample: blood. DNA of the CDR3: TGTGCCAGCAGTGCCCGGGACAGGGGGTACCACGAGCAGTACTTC. Translated: CASSARDRGYHEQYF.